These 20 T cell receptor beta chains originate from one sample sequenced in a study of early T cells in non-severe SARS-CoV-2 infection. TCRdb redid the calling of the 5' RACE reads with MiXCR, one entry per CDR3 protein. The data contain about 100,000 distinct CDR3 sequences, about an eighth of them seen just once; the ten biggest clones take up 6% to 7.5%. Sequenced material: whole blood. The receptors were gathered from an adult who was a healthcare worker with PCR-confirmed SARS-CoV-2 infection or an uninfected control (not recorded which).

The chain joins TRBV12-3 or TRBV12-4 to TRBJ2-7, with TRBD2 as a possible D gene (5 bases). The CDR3 has 14 amino acids. The V gene lost 3 bases and the J gene lost 5 bases, with 14 bases spanning the gap. The CDR3 reads CASSFRRRAHEQYF. In DNA, the CDR3 is TGTGCCAGCAGTTTTAGGCGGCGGGCCCACGAGCAGTACTTC.

This clonotype was detected only a few times. The chain employs TRBV7-2 and TRBJ2-5, with D tentatively TRBD2 (5 bases). V lost 4 bases to trimming and J lost 1 base, with 7 bases between them. There are 13 residues in the CDR3. Germline V gene data show CDR1 as SGHTA and CDR2 as FQGNSA. CDR3 sequence (DNA): TGTGCCAGCAGCTCGGACTTCCAAGAGACCCAGTACTTC. The encoded protein is CASSSDFQETQYF.

There are a few counts of this clonotype. V is TRBV28 and J is TRBJ2-7, with D possibly TRBD1 on 5 matching bases. The CDR3 extends over 13 amino acids. Germline V gene data show CDR1 as MDHEN and CDR2 as SYDVKM. Trimming pared 10 bases from V and 7 bases from J, leaving 20 bases between. This chain's CDR3 is CATNGASLKEQYF. As DNA, the CDR3 is TGTGCCACCAATGGGGCCAGTCTAAAAGAGCAGTACTTC. Drawing the rest from reference TRBV28 and TRBJ2-7, the complete variable domain is DVKVTQSSRYLVKRTGEKVFLECVQDMDHENMFWYRQDPGLGLRLIYFSYDVKMKEKGDIPEGYSVSREKKERFSLILESASTNQTSMYLCATNGASLKEQYFGPGTRLTVT.

The chain joins TRBV28 to TRBJ2-2, with TRBD1 matching 8 bases. The CDR3 is 14 residues long. Trimming at V came to 6 bases and at J to 9 bases, leaving 9 bases not matched to a gene. Germline V gene lookup returns CDR1 MDHEN and CDR2 SYDVKM. DNA for the CDR3: TGTGCCAGCAGAGGGAACAGGGGGGAACGGGAGCTGTTTTTT. Its translation is CASRGNRGERELFF.

This clonotype was recorded at least ten times. The chain couples TRBV7-2 to TRBJ2-7; 7 bases line up with TRBD2. The CDR3 is 14 residues long. Germline V gives CDR1 SGHTA, CDR2 FQGNSA. V lost 4 bases, J lost 3 bases, and 6 bases stayed unmatched. CDR3 loop: CASSSRGGSYEQYF. The CDR3 DNA follows: TGTGCCAGCAGCTCCCGAGGCGGGAGCTACGAGCAGTACTTC.

In its sample, this clonotype was seen a few times. The chain couples TRBV14 to TRBJ2-5; D might be TRBD1 (6 bases). Germline CDR1 and CDR2: SGHDN and FVKESK. The germline V and J ends were trimmed by 3 bases and 6 bases, with 29 bases remaining between them. This CDR3 has 19 amino acids. The DNA of the CDR3 is TGTGCCAGCAGCCATAGCCTACCGCGAGCGGACAGCCCGTTCCAGACCCAGTACTTC. This codes for CASSHSLPRADSPFQTQYF.

In its sample, this clonotype was seen a few times. The rearrangement uses TRBV7-2 and TRBJ1-6, with D perhaps TRBD1 (6 bases). The CDR3 consists of 14 residues. V lost 4 bases and J 10 bases, leaving 14 bases between the germline ends. Germline CDR1 SGHTA, CDR2 FQGNSA. In DNA, the CDR3 is TGTGCCAGCAGCTCGACAGGCTTCGGCTCACCCCTCCACTTT. Translating gives CASSSTGFGSPLHF.

The chain carries TRBV10-3 and TRBJ2-7; 8 bases agree with TRBD2. V shed 3 bases, J shed 4 bases, and the junction held 8 bases outside the gene matches. The CDR3 is made up of 15 amino acids. Germline V gene sequence: CDR1 ENHRY, CDR2 SYGVKD. CDR3 sequence: CAISEGTRGTYEQYF. DNA for the CDR3: TGTGCCATCAGTGAAGGGACTAGGGGGACTTACGAGCAGTACTTC.

This rearrangement joins TRBV11-2 to TRBJ1-1, with D tentatively TRBD1 (5 bases). The CDR3 runs 16 residues. The germline CDR1 and CDR2 sequences are SGHAT and FQNNGV. V dropped 4 bases and J dropped 0 bases, with 15 bases sitting between them. The CDR3 DNA reads as TGTGCCAGCAGCTCTAAACATGGACAACTGAACACTGAAGCTTTCTTT. It is translated as CASSSKHGQLNTEAFF.

In its sample, this clonotype was seen a few times. The chain joins TRBV10-2 to TRBJ2-3, with 12 bases matching TRBD2. Per germline, CDR1 WSHSY and CDR2 SAAADI. J was trimmed by 3 bases and V by 2 bases; bases with no gene match: 0. The CDR3 is made up of 15 amino acids. The CDR3 here is CASSEGTSGTDTQYF. CDR3 nucleotides: TGCGCCAGCAGTGAGGGGACTAGCGGGACAGATACGCAGTATTTT.

This clonotype was recorded many times. The chain is built from TRBV11-2 and TRBJ2-2; perhaps TRBD2 as D (6 bases). CDR3 length: 15 amino acids. V was shortened by 5 bases and J by 2 bases, with 12 bases between the two germline ends. From germline, CDR1 is SGHAT and CDR2 FQNNGV. Here the CDR3 reads CASSVGGINTGELFF. DNA for the CDR3: TGTGCCAGCAGCGTGGGAGGAATCAACACCGGGGAGCTGTTTTTT.

The chain is built from TRBV14 and TRBJ2-7, with 8 nucleotides matching TRBD2. V was pared by 3 bases and J by 5 bases, with 9 bases of the junction left unmatched. Germline CDR1 and CDR2: SGHDN and FVKESK. CDR3 length: 15 amino acids. The CDR3 coding sequence is TGTGCCAGCAGCCAGCTCGGGACTAGTATCCACGAGCAGTACTTC. This sequence encodes CASSQLGTSIHEQYF.

This clonotype was found many times. The chain recombines TRBV6-2 or TRBV6-3 with TRBJ2-7, with a tentative D call TRBD2 (7 bases). Trimming shortened V by 4 bases and J by 5 bases, and 21 bases separated the two germline ends. Per the germline V gene, CDR1 is MNHEY and CDR2 is SVGEGT. The CDR3 extends over 16 amino acids. The CDR3 reads CASSSHLGGGKNEQYF. DNA of the CDR3: TGTGCCAGCAGTTCCCACTTAGGCGGGGGCAAAAACGAGCAGTACTTC.

This clonotype has just a few counts. The V gene is TRBV7-2, the J gene TRBJ2-7; no clear D. Trimming stripped 5 bases from V and 3 bases from J, with 14 bases between. Per the germline V gene, CDR1 is SGHTA and CDR2 is FQGNSA. This CDR3 is 14 amino acids long. This chain's CDR3 is CASSTRPDGYEQYF. CDR3 in DNA: TGTGCCAGCAGCACCCGTCCGGACGGCTACGAGCAGTACTTC.

In its sample, this clonotype was seen a few times. The chain is built from TRBV20-1 and TRBJ2-7; possibly TRBD1 for D (6 bases). Germline assignment: CDR1 DFQATT and CDR2 SNEGSKA (reference sequence). Trimming stripped 6 bases from V and 2 bases from J, with 14 bases between. CDR3 length equals 13 residues. DNA for the CDR3: TGCAGTGCCCCTAACAGGGCTACCTACGAGCAGTACTTC. Amino acid sequence: CSAPNRATYEQYF.

This clonotype was counted at least ten times. As DNA, the CDR3 is TGTGCCAGCAGCTTAACTAGGGGAAAGAGTGAGCAGTTCTTC. Translated, it gives CASSLTRGKSEQFF. The chain carries TRBV7-3 and TRBJ2-1; possibly TRBD1 for D (5 bases). Germline assignment: CDR1 SGHTA and CDR2 FQGTGA. The CDR3 extends over 14 amino acids. Trimming removed 0 bases from V and 9 bases from J, with 12 bases in between.

The chain is built from TRBV3-1 and TRBJ2-3; unclear D gene. CDR3 size: 16 residues. Trimming left V 0 bases short and J 0 bases short, with 10 bases between. The germline gives CDR1 LGHDT, CDR2 YNNKEL (reference sequence). The CDR3 sequence is CASSQEFGPSTDTQYF. CDR3 sequence (DNA): TGTGCCAGCAGCCAAGAATTCGGGCCCAGCACAGATACGCAGTATTTT.

In regard to this clonotype: A read error may explain this, as a much larger clone is one base away. The chain has TRBV6-6 and TRBJ1-1; 7 positions match TRBD1. Trimming removed 8 bases from V and 6 bases from J; junction bases left unmatched: 12. CDR3 length: 14 residues. The germline V gene has CDR1 MNHNY and CDR2 SVGAGI (reference sequence). Here the CDR3 DNA reads TGTGCCAGCGGTTCGACAGGGCTTAGACCTGAAGCTTTCTTT. Translated, it gives CASGSTGLRPEAFF.

This clonotype has only a few counts. V is TRBV10-3 and J is TRBJ2-7; 7 nucleotides match TRBD2. The CDR3 is made up of 13 amino acids. Germline loops: CDR1 ENHRY, CDR2 SYGVKD. V dropped 6 bases and J dropped 5; count of bases not matched to a gene: 7. In DNA, the CDR3 is TGTGCCATCAGGGGAGGGAGGTTGCACGAGCAGTACTTC. This codes for CAIRGGRLHEQYF.

This clonotype was counted only a few times. The chain uses TRBV9 and TRBJ2-5, with D possibly called TRBD1 or TRBD2 (5 bases each). Trimming removed 0 bases at V and 5 bases at J, with 11 bases between. The CDR3 contains 14 residues. Germline-derived CDR1 and CDR2 are SGDLS and YYNGEE. CDR3: CASSVASGTETQYF. In DNA, the CDR3 is TGTGCCAGCAGCGTAGCTTCAGGGACGGAGACCCAGTACTTC.